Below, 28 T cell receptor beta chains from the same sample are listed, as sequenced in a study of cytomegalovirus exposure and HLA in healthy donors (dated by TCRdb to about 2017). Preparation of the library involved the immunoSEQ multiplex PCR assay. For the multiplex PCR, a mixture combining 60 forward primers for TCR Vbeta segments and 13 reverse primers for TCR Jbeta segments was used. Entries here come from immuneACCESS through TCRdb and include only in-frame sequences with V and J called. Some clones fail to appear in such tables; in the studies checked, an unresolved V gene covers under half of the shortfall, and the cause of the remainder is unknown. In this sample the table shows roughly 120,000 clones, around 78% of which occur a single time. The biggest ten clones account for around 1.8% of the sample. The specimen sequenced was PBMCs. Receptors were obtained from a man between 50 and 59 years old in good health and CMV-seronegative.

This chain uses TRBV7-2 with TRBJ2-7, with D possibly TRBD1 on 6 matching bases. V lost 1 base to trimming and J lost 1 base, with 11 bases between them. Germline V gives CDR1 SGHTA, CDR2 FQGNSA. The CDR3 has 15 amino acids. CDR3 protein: CASSLERQVSYEQYF. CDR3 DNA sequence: TGTGCCAGCAGCTTAGAGCGACAGGTGTCCTACGAGCAGTACTTC.

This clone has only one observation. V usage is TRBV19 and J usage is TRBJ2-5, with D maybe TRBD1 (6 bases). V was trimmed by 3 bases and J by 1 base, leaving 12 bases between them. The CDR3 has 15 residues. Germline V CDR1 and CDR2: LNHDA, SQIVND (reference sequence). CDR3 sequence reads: CASSIGTGPQETQYF. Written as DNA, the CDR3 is TGTGCCAGTAGTATCGGAACAGGGCCCCAAGAGACCCAGTACTTC.

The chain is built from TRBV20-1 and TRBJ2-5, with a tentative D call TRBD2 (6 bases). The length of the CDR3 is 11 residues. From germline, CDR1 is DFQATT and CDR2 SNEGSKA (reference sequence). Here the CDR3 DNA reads TGCAGCGGAGGGGTACAAGAGACCCAGTACTTC. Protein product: CSGGVQETQYF.

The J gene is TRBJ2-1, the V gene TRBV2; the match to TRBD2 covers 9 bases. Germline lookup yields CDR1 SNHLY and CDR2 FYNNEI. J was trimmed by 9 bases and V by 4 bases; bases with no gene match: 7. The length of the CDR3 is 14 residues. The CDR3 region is CASSVISGGGEQFF. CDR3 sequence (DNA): TGTGCCAGCAGTGTTATTAGCGGGGGAGGTGAGCAGTTCTTC.

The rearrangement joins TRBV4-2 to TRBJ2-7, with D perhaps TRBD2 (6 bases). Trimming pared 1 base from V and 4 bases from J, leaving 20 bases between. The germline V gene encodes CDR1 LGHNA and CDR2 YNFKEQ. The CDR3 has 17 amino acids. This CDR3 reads CASSQVLVGPREYEQYF. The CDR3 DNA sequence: TGTGCCAGCAGCCAAGTTCTAGTAGGACCGCGGGAATACGAGCAGTACTTC.

As DNA, the CDR3 is TGTGCCAGCAGCAAGGGACAGGTCATGAACACTGAAGCTTTCTTT. Amino acids: CASSKGQVMNTEAFF. The chain links TRBV9 to TRBJ1-1; the match to TRBD1 covers 8 bases. CDR1 SGDLS and CDR2 YYNGEE come from the germline V gene. J was trimmed by 0 bases and V by 4 bases; bases with no gene match: 5. The CDR3 runs to 15 residues. Together with reference TRBV9 and TRBJ1-1, the CDR3 gives the full variable domain: DSGVTQTPKHLITATGQRVTLRCSPRSGDLSVYWYQQSLDQGLQFLIQYYNGEERAKGNILERFSAQQFPDLHSELNLSSLELGDSALYFCASSKGQVMNTEAFFGQGTRLTVV.

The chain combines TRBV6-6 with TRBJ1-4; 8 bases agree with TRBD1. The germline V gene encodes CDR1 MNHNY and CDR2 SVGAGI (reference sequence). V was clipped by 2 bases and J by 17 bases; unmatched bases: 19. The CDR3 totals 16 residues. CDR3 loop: CASSYTAGTGPFAVFF. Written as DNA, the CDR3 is TGTGCCAGCAGTTACACGGCCGGGACAGGCCCATTTGCGGTTTTTTTT.

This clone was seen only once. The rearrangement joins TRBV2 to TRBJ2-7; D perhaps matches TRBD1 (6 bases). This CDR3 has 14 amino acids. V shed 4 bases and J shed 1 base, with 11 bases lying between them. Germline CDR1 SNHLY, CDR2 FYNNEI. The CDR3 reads CASSGKGVSYEQYV. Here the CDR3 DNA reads TGTGCCAGCAGTGGCAAGGGGGTTTCCTACGAGCAGTACGTC.

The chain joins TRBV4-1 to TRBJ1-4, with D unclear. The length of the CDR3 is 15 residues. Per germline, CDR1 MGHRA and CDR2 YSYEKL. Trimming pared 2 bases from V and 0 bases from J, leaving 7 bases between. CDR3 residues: CASSQFQATNEKLFF. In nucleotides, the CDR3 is TGCGCCAGCAGCCAATTCCAGGCAACTAATGAAAAACTGTTTTTT.

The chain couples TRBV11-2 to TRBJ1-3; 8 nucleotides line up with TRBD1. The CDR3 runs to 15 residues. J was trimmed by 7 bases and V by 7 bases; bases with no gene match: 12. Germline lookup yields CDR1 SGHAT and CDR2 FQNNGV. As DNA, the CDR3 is TGTGCCAGCACCCCCTCTTTAGGACAGGGCAACACCATATATTTT. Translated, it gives CASTPSLGQGNTIYF.

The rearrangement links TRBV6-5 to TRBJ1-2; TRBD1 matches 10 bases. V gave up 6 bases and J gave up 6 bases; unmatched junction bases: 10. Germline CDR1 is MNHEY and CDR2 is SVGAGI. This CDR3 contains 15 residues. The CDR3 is CASRSPGTGVHGYTF. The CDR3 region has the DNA TGTGCCAGCAGATCTCCCGGGACAGGGGTCCATGGCTACACCTTC.

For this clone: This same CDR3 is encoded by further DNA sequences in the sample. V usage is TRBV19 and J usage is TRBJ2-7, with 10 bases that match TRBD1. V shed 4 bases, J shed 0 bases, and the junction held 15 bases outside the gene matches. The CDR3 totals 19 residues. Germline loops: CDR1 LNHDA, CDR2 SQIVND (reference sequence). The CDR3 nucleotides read TGTGCCAGTAGTACCTACGTCCCGGGACAGGGGTCGAGCTCCTACGAGCAGTACTTC. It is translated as CASSTYVPGQGSSSYEQYF.

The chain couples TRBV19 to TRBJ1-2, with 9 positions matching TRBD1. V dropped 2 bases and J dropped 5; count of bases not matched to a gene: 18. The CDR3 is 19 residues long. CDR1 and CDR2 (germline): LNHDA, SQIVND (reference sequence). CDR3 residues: CASSIRPDRGPPMVYGYTF. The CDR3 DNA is TGTGCCAGTAGTATAAGGCCGGACAGGGGACCTCCCATGGTGTATGGCTACACCTTC.

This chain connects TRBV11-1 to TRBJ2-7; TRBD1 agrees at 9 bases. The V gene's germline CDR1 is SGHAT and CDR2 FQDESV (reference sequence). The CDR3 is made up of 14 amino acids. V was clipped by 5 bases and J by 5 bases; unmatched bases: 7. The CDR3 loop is CASSPRDRAHEQYF. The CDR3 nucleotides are TGTGCCAGCAGCCCCCGGGACAGGGCCCACGAGCAGTACTTC.

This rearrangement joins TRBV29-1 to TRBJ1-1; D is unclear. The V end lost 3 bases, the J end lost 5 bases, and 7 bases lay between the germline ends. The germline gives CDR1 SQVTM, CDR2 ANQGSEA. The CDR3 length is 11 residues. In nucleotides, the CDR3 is TGCAGCGTTGAGGTCGGGACTGAAGCTTTCTTT. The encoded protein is CSVEVGTEAFF. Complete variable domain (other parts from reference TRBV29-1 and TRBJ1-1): SAVISQKPSRDICQRGTSLTIQCQVDSQVTMMFWYRQQPGQSLTLIATANQGSEATYESGFVIDKFPISRPNLTFSTLTVSNMSPEDSSIYLCSVEVGTEAFFGQGTRLTVV.

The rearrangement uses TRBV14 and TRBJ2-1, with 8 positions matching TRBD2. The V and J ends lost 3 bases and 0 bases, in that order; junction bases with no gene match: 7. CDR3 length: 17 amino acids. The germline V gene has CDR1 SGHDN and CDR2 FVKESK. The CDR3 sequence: CASSHYGGASSYNEQFF. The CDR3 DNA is TGTGCCAGCAGCCATTACGGGGGGGCCAGCTCCTACAATGAGCAGTTCTTC.

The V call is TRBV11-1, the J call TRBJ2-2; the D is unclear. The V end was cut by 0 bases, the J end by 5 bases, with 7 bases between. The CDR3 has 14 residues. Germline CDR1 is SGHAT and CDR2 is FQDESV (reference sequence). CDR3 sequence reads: CASSLAEPTGELFF. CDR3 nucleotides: TGTGCCAGCAGCTTAGCGGAGCCAACCGGGGAGCTGTTTTTT.

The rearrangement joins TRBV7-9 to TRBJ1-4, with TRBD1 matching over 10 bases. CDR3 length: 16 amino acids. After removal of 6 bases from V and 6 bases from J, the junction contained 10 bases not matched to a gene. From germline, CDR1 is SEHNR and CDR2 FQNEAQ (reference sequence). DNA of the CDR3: TGTGCCAGCAGTCACCCGAAGGGGACAGGGGATGAAAAACTGTTTTTT. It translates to CASSHPKGTGDEKLFF.

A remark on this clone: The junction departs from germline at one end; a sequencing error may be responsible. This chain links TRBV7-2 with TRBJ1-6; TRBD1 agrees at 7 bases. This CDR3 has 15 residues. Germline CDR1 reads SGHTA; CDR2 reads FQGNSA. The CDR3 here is CASGLEGTVNSPLHF. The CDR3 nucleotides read TGTGCCAGCGGCTTAGAGGGGACAGTTAATTCACCCCTCCACTTT. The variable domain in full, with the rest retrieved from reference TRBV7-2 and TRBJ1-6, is GAGVSQSPSNKVTEKGKDVELRCDPISGHTALYWYRQSLGQGLEFLIYFQGNSAPDKSGLPSDRFSAERTGGSVSTLTIQRTQQEDSAVYLCASGLEGTVNSPLHFGNGTRLTVT.

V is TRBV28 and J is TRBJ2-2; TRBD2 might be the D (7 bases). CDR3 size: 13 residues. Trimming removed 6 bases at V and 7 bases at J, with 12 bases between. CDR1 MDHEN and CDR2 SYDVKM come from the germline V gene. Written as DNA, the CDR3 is TGTGCCAGCAGACTGGGGGGGCTCGGGGAGCTGTTTTTT. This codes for CASRLGGLGELFF.

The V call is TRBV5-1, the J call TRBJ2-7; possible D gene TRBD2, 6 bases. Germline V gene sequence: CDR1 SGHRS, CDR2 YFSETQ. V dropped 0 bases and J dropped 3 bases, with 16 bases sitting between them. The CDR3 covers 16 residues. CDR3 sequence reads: CASSLGPDRGIYEQYF. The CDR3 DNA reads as TGCGCCAGCAGCTTGGGGCCGGACCGGGGGATCTACGAGCAGTACTTC.

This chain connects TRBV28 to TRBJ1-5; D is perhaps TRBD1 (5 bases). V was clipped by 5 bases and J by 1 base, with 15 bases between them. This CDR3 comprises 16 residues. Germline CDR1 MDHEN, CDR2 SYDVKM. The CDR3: CASSPSWTSSNQPQHF. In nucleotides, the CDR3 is TGTGCCAGCAGTCCCAGTTGGACATCCAGCAATCAGCCCCAGCATTTT.

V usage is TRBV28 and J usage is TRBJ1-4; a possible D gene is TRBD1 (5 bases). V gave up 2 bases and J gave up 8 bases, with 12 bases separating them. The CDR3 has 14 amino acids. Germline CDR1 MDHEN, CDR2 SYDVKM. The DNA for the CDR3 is TGTGCCAGCAGTTTAATAAGGGAGGGGGAAAAACTGTTTTTT. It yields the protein CASSLIREGEKLFF.

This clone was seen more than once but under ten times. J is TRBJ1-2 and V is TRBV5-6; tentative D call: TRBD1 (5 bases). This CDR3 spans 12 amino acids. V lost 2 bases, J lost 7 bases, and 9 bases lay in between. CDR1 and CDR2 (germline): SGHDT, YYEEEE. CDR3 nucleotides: TGTGCCAGCAGCTTTTCCAGGGCTGGCTACACCTTC. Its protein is CASSFSRAGYTF.

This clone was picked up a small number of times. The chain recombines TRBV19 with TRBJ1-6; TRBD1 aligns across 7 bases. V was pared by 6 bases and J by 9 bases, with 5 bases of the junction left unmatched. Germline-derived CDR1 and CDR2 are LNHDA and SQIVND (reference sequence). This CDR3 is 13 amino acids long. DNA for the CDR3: TGTGCCAGTAGCGGACAGGCCTTTTCACCCCTCCACTTT. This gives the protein CASSGQAFSPLHF.

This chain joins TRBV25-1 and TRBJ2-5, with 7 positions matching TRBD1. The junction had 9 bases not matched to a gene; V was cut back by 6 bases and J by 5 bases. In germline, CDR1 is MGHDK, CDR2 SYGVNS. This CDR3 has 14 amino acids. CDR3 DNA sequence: TGTGCCAGCAGGAAAGGGGGCGGCGAGGAGACCCAGTACTTC. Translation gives CASRKGGGEETQYF.

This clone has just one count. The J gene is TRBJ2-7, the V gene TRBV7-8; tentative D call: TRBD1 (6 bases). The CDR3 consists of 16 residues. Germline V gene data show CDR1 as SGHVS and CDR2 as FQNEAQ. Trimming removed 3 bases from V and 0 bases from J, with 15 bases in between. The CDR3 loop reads CASSFWGRTISYEQYV. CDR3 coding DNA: TGTGCCAGCAGCTTCTGGGGGCGGACCATCTCCTACGAGCAGTACGTC.

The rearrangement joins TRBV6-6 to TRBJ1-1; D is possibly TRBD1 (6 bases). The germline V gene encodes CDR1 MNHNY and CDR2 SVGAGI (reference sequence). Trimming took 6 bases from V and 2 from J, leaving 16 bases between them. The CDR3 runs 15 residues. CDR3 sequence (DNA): TGTGCCAGCAGACGTCCAACAGGGAGAAACACTGAAGCTTTCTTT. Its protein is CASRRPTGRNTEAFF.